This T cell receptor beta chain was found in a study of blood T cell repertoires in COVID-19. About the research overall: Donors in the United States, Italy and Spain gave samples during acute or convalescent COVID-19. The analysed material was cDNA or gDNA that came from T cells, B-cell-depleted T cells, or PBMCs.

V shed 0 bases, J shed 3 bases, and the junction held 4 bases outside the gene matches. Looked up from germline, CDR1 is SGHRS and CDR2 is YFSETQ. The CDR3 spans 16 residues. Clones were read by immunoSEQ multiplex PCR, and TCRdb kept only the in-frame ones, dropping some. The sample has 250,000 to 350,000 clones, about nine tenths seen once. This chain connects TRBV5-1 to TRBJ2-3; 10 nucleotides match TRBD1. Input material: peripheral blood. The receptor was derived from a woman aged 25 to 45 with COVID-19, enrolled during active disease. The DNA for the CDR3 is TGCGCCAGCAGCTTGGGACAGGGGGCACTTACAGATACGCAGTATTTT. Translated, it gives CASSLGQGALTDTQYF.